The clone carrying this T cell receptor beta chain has only one observation. Its cognate antigen is unknown. This sample was included in a study of T cell repertoires in cytomegalovirus infection. General observations from the study: The ex vivo response was dominated by HLA-C-restricted CMV-specific TCR beta clonotypes.

Germline V CDR1 and CDR2: MNHEY, SMNVEV (reference sequence). Trimming took off 6 bases at V and 3 bases at J, with 15 bases between the two ends. This CDR3 region has 15 residues. TCRdb processed the reads anew with MiXCR; each CDR3 protein has one entry. The sample consists of some 920,000 distinct CDR3 sequences, roughly 30% of them appearing once. The sequences come from cultured CD8+ T cells from PBMCs, collected from culture after CMV antigen stimulation. The chain recombines TRBV27 with TRBJ1-5; D is possibly TRBD1 (6 bases). The sequence was obtained from a human donor in good health (CMV status not recorded). Some clones in this sample may be carry-over from other donors' samples. The chain's CDR3 is CASRPFRDNNQPQHF. CDR3 DNA sequence: TGTGCCAGCAGGCCATTCCGGGACAACAATCAGCCCCAGCATTTT.